These 18 T cell receptor beta chains share one sample of origin, sequenced in a study of human T cells and chemical hapten exposure. MiXCR was run by TCRdb on the RACE reads, yielding one entry per CDR3 protein. The repertoire has about 260,000 distinct CDR3 sequences, more than 6.5% of them found once; the top ten carry approximately 2.2%. Regarding time point: pre-sensitization, week 0. The treatment is: therapeutic diphenylcyclopropenone sensitization with weekly scalp DPC. This specimen was whole blood, taken in connection with sensitization to the hapten diphenylcyclopropenone (DPC). The receptors originated from a woman in her forties with alopecia areata. Some clones in this sample may be carry-over from other donors' samples.

The rearrangement uses TRBV20-1 and TRBJ2-3; unclear D gene. Per the germline V gene, CDR1 is DFQATT and CDR2 is SNEGSKA (reference sequence). V was pared by 4 bases and J by 5 bases, with 4 bases between. This CDR3 comprises 10 residues. This CDR3 reads CSAKRDTQYF. In DNA form, the CDR3 reads TGCAGTGCTAAGAGAGATACGCAGTATTTT.

The V call is TRBV2, the J call TRBJ2-3; weak D call: TRBD2 (6 bases). The ends were cut back, 6 bases at V and 1 base at J, with 17 bases in the middle. The germline V gene encodes CDR1 SNHLY and CDR2 FYNNEI. The CDR3 length is 16 residues. The CDR3 loop reads CASSRWGDVGTDTQYF. CDR3 sequence (DNA): TGTGCCAGCAGCCGGTGGGGGGATGTCGGCACAGATACGCAGTATTTT.

The rearrangement uses TRBV20-1 and TRBJ2-5; a possible D gene is TRBD1 (5 bases). This CDR3 comprises 12 residues. Trimming took off 7 bases at V and 4 bases at J, with 13 bases between the two ends. Germline values: CDR1 DFQATT, CDR2 SNEGSKA (reference sequence). In DNA, the CDR3 is TGCAGTGTCACCCCAGGGTCAGAGACCCAGTACTTC. Amino acids: CSVTPGSETQYF.

This clonotype was detected only a few times. V gene TRBV5-1 combines with J gene TRBJ2-7; 10 bases map to TRBD2. The CDR3 sequence is 16 residues long. V lost 1 base and J lost 7; bases outside the gene matches: 11. The germline CDR1 and CDR2 sequences are SGHRS and YFSETQ. CDR3 sequence reads: CASSLSPSGSSEEQYF. The CDR3 coding sequence is TGCGCCAGCAGCTTGAGTCCTAGCGGGAGCTCGGAAGAGCAGTACTTC. Variable domain in full (rest from reference TRBV5-1 and TRBJ2-7): KAGVTQTPRYLIKTRGQQVTLSCSPISGHRSVSWYQQTPGQGLQFLFEYFSETQRNKGNFPGRFSGRQFSNSRSEMNVSTLELGDSALYLCASSLSPSGSSEEQYFGPGTRLTVT.

The V call is TRBV6-2 or TRBV6-3, the J call TRBJ2-7, with TRBD2 as a possible D gene (6 bases). Trimming shortened V by 5 bases and J by 2 bases, and 13 bases separated the two germline ends. CDR3 size: 14 residues. Germline assignment: CDR1 MNHEY and CDR2 SVGEGT. The CDR3 sequence is CASSPALAPYEQYF. CDR3 DNA sequence: TGTGCCAGCAGTCCGGCACTAGCCCCCTACGAGCAGTACTTC.

The chain employs TRBV4-3 and TRBJ2-3; 10 positions match TRBD2. J lost 2 bases, V lost 2 bases, and 7 bases had no gene match. Germline V gene lookup returns CDR1 LGHNA and CDR2 YSLEER. The CDR3 contains 17 residues. The DNA for the CDR3 is TGCGCCAGCAGCCAATTTAGAGCGGGAGGGCCCACAGATACGCAGTATTTT. Residues: CASSQFRAGGPTDTQYF.

This clonotype was observed at least ten times. V gene TRBV12-3 or TRBV12-4 combines with J gene TRBJ1-4; D call uncertain. This CDR3 has 14 amino acids. Between the trimmed V and J ends, which lost 2 bases and 8 bases, there was a span of 12 bases. The CDR3 sequence is CASSLWEGGEKLFF. For the CDR3, the DNA is TGTGCCAGCAGTTTATGGGAGGGAGGCGAAAAACTGTTTTTT.

The V gene is TRBV12-3 or TRBV12-4, the J gene TRBJ2-1; D remains unclear. The CDR3 has 12 residues. The V end was cut by 2 bases, the J end by 3 bases, with 2 bases between. For the CDR3, the DNA is TGTGCCAGCAGTTTAATCTACAATGAGCAGTTCTTC. Translation: CASSLIYNEQFF.

This clonotype was detected a few times. The V call is TRBV28, the J call TRBJ2-3, with D perhaps matching TRBD1 or TRBD2 (6 bases each). V lost 6 bases, J lost 2 bases, and 12 bases lay in between. This CDR3 has 14 amino acids. Germline values: CDR1 MDHEN, CDR2 SYDVKM. The CDR3 region has the DNA TGTGCCAGCAGGGGGGGCCCGTCCACAGATACGCAGTATTTT. It translates to CASRGGPSTDTQYF.

This clonotype has only a few counts. This chain joins TRBV29-1 and TRBJ2-7, with D possibly matching TRBD1 (6 bases). V lost 3 bases and J lost 2, with 17 bases in between. From germline, CDR1 is SQVTM and CDR2 ANQGSEA. The CDR3 covers 15 residues. The CDR3 here is CSVDTGRGTAYEQYF. CDR3 bases: TGCAGCGTTGATACCGGCAGGGGAACGGCCTACGAGCAGTACTTC.

This clonotype was observed at least ten times. The chain recombines TRBV4-2 with TRBJ2-5; tentative D call: TRBD1 (6 bases). CDR3 length: 16 amino acids. Germline CDR1 is LGHNA and CDR2 is YNFKEQ. The germline V and J ends were trimmed by 1 base and 3 bases, with 15 bases remaining between them. In DNA, the CDR3 is TGTGCCAGCAGCCAAGGCGTACAGGGCCCCGAAGAGACCCAGTACTTC. Its translation: CASSQGVQGPEETQYF.

The CDR3 here is CASSVVRTGSYEQYF. In DNA, the CDR3 is TGTGCCAGCAGCGTAGTTCGGACAGGCAGCTACGAGCAGTACTTC. J is TRBJ2-7 and V is TRBV9, with TRBD1 matching 7 bases. This CDR3 has 15 amino acids. In germline, CDR1 is SGDLS, CDR2 YYNGEE. The V gene end was trimmed by 0 bases and the J gene end by 3 bases; junction bases not matched to a gene: 6.

In DNA, the CDR3 is TGTGCCAGCAGCATCGGGCTAGCCGAAGAAAAACTGTTTTTT. This gives the protein CASSIGLAEEKLFF. The rearrangement uses TRBV7-9 and TRBJ1-4, with unresolved D. V was trimmed by 5 bases and J by 8 bases, leaving 15 bases between them. Looked up from germline, CDR1 is SEHNR and CDR2 is FQNEAQ (reference sequence). The CDR3 is 14 residues long.

This sequence joins TRBV29-1 and TRBJ2-2, with a possible D match to TRBD1 (5 bases). This CDR3 comprises 12 residues. Germline loops: CDR1 SQVTM, CDR2 ANQGSEA. Trimming left V 6 bases short and J 11 bases short, with 16 bases between. CDR3 DNA sequence: TGCAGCGTCCTCGACGAAGGGGTTGAGCTGTTTTTT. Translated: CSVLDEGVELFF.

This clonotype showed up just a few times. The J gene is TRBJ2-3, the V gene TRBV6-2 or TRBV6-3; D not certain. V lost 0 bases and J 9 bases, leaving 4 bases between the germline ends. Looked up from germline, CDR1 is MNHEY and CDR2 is SVGEGT. This CDR3 has 11 amino acids. DNA for the CDR3: TGTGCCAGCAGTTACTCGTTCACGCAGTATTTT. Protein sequence: CASSYSFTQYF.

CDR3 loop: CASSQRQGSGPQYF. In nucleotides, the CDR3 is TGTGCCAGCAGTCAAAGACAGGGGTCCGGGCCCCAGTACTTC. The chain combines TRBV6-5 with TRBJ2-5; 8 bases line up with TRBD1. CDR3 length: 14 residues. V dropped 5 bases and J dropped 9; count of bases not matched to a gene: 11. Germline loops: CDR1 MNHEY, CDR2 SVGAGI.

J is TRBJ2-1 and V is TRBV4-1; D gene ambiguous. Between the trimmed V and J ends, which lost 5 bases and 4 bases, there was a span of 18 bases. The CDR3 is 16 residues long. Germline CDR1 is MGHRA and CDR2 is YSYEKL. The CDR3 here is CASSSSRADTYNEQFF. The CDR3 DNA sequence: TGCGCCAGCAGCTCGTCTAGGGCAGATACATACAATGAGCAGTTCTTC.

Only a few counts were recorded for this clonotype. The V call is TRBV6-5, the J call TRBJ2-3; no definite D call. Trimming pared 1 base from V and 0 bases from J, leaving 14 bases between. CDR1 MNHEY and CDR2 SVGAGI come from the germline V gene. The CDR3 contains 17 residues. The DNA for the CDR3 is TGTGCCAGCAGTTACTTTGCAGGCTCCCCGAGCACAGATACGCAGTATTTT. It codes for CASSYFAGSPSTDTQYF.